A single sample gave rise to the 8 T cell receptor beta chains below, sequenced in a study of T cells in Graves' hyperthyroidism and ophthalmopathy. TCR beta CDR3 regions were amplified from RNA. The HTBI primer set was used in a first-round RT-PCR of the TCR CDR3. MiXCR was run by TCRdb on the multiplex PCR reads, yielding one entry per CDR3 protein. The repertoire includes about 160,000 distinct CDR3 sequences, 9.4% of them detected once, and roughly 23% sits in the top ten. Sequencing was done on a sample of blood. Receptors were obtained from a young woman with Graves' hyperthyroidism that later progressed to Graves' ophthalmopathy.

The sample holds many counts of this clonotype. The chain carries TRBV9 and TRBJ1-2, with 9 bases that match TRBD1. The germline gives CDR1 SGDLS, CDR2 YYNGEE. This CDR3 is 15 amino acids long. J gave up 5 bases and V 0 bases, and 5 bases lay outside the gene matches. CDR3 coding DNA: TGTGCCAGCAGCGTAGCTGTGGGACAGGGATATGGCTACACCTTC. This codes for CASSVAVGQGYGYTF.

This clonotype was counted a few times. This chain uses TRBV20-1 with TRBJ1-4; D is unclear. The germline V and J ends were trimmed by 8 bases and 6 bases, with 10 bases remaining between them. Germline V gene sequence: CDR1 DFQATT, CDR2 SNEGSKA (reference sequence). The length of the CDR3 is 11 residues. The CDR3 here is CSTQIYEKLFF. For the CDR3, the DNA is TGCAGTACTCAGATTTATGAAAAACTGTTTTTT.

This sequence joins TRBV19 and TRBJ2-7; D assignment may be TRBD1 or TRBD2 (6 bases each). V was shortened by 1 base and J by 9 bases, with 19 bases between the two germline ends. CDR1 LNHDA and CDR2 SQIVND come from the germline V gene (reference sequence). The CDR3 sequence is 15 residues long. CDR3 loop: CASSIVMRAGGGQYF. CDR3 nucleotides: TGTGCCAGTAGTATAGTGATGCGGGCCGGAGGGGGGCAGTACTTC.

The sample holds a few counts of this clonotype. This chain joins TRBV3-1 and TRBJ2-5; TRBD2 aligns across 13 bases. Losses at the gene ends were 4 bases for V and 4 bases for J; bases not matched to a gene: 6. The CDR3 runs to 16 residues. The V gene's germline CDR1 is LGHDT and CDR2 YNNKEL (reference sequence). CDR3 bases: TGTGCCAGCAGCCCGCGGACTAGCGGGAGTAGAGAGACCCAGTACTTC. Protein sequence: CASSPRTSGSRETQYF.

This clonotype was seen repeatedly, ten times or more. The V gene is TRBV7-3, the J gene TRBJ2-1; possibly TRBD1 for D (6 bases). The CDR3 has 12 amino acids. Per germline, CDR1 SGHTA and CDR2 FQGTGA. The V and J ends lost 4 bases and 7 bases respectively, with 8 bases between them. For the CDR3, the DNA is TGTGCCAGCAGCTCAGGGGAAAATGAGCAGTTCTTC. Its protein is CASSSGENEQFF.

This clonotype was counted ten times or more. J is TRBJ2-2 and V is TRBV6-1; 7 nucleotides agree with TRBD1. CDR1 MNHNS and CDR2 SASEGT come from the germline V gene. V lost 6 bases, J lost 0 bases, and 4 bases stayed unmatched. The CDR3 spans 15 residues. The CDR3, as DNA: TGTGCCAGCAGATTAGGGACAGCGAACACCGGGGAGCTGTTTTTT. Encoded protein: CASRLGTANTGELFF.

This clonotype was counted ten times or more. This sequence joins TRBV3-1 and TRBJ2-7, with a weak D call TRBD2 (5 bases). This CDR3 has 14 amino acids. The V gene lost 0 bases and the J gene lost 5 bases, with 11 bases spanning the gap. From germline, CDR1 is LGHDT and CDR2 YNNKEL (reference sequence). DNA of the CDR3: TGTGCCAGCAGCCAAGACCCAACGAGGGACGAGCAGTACTTC. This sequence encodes CASSQDPTRDEQYF.

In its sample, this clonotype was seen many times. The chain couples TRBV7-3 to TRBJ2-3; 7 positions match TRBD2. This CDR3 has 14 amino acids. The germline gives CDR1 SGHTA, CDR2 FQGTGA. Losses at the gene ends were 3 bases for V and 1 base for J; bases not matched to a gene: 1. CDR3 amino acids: CASSFLAGTDTQYF. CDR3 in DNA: TGTGCCAGCAGCTTTCTAGCGGGCACAGATACGCAGTATTTT. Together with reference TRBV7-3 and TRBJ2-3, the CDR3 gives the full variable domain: GAGVSQTPSNKVTEKGKYVELRCDPISGHTALYWYRQSLGQGPEFLIYFQGTGAADDSGLPNDRFFAVRPEGSVSTLKIQRTERGDSAVYLCASSFLAGTDTQYFGPGTRLTVL.